This T cell receptor (beta chain) was sequenced in a study of CD8 T cells in Susac syndrome. V lost 4 bases and J lost 9, with 10 bases in between. From germline, CDR1 is SEHNR and CDR2 FQNEAQ (reference sequence). The CDR3 totals 12 residues. Study-level points and caveats: The authors acknowledged that their TCR sequencing and HLA analysis involved a relatively small number of individuals.

An amount of RNA that ranged from roughly 0.5 to 1 ug was reverse transcribed with random hexamers. An immunoSEQ multiplex PCR generated amplified TCR beta CDR3 products spanning 54 Vbeta and 13 Jbeta. TCRdb re-derived calls from the immunoSEQ multiplex PCR reads in MiXCR, one entry per CDR3 protein. The sample lists more than 95,000 distinct CDR3 sequences; over 90% were seen once. The patients who served as multiple sclerosis controls were treatment-naive and had stable or active relapsing-remitting disease that fulfilled the revised McDonald criteria. FACS was used to enrich TEMRA cells, whereas the CD8+ and CD4+ T cells were obtained by negative isolation. As regards this clonotype: The target antigen is unknown.

Material for sequencing was CD8+ T cells from PBMCs. The receptor was isolated from a human donor with multiple sclerosis. This chain links TRBV7-9 with TRBJ2-1; possible D gene TRBD1, 5 bases. The CDR3 sequence is CASSSPGFEQFF. In nucleotides, the CDR3 is TGTGCCAGCAGCTCTCCAGGGTTTGAGCAGTTCTTC.